This T cell receptor (beta chain) came from a study of vaccination effects on CD4 cells after COVID-19. Whole-study context: The study sampled a couple of convalescent patients 16 days and one week before vaccination. Study findings and constraints: Substantial clonal contraction characterized both infection- and vaccine-induced clones late after vaccination.

Measured with immunoSEQ multiplex PCR; TCRdb has only the in-frame clones, and not every one. The sample gives approximately 37,000 clones, 73% of which show up once; less than 40% is in the top ten. Regarding this clone: Its specificity is not known.

This CDR3 region has 13 residues. Looked up from germline, CDR1 is SNHLY and CDR2 is FYNNEI. V dropped 8 bases and J dropped 7; count of bases not matched to a gene: 8. Sequencing was preceded by expansion of antigen-specific CD4+ T cells with viral peptide pools in the ViraFEST assay. Following a 10-day culture, CD4+ T cells were purified. The person had PCR-confirmed SARS-CoV-2 infection between March and December 2020. Culturing of some 1.8 million PBMC per well took place with approximately 10 IU/ml IL-2 and around 10 ug/ml peptides. A half-medium replacement with IL-2 medium was carried out on days 3 and 7.

The TCR was taken from a human donor who had a prior SARS-CoV-2 infection. Source: CD4+ T cells from PBMCs cultured with a peptide pool, taken before COVID-19 vaccination. V is TRBV2 and J is TRBJ2-7; the match to TRBD2 covers 10 bases. CDR3 region: CASRVIAGGEQYF. For the CDR3, the DNA is TGTGCCAGCCGAGTGATAGCGGGGGGAGAGCAGTACTTC.